This T cell receptor (beta chain) was identified in a study of Graves' ophthalmopathy and Graves' hyperthyroidism (dated by TCRdb to 2016 to 2019). A note on the overall study: A patient counted as having stable hyperthyroidism if there was no progression to ophthalmopathy within 18 months of follow-up. In total, 135 blood samples were TCR-sequenced: 40 to 45 ophthalmopathy, roughly 77 hyperthyroidism and about 17 hyperthyroidism-to-ophthalmopathy patients. The independent validation cohort included approximately 19 hyperthyroidism patients plus 17 patients who later progressed from hyperthyroidism to ophthalmopathy. In about 6 hyperthyroidism patients, T-cell repertoires of thyroid tissue and blood were compared. TCR beta repertoire signatures were used to distinguish Graves' ophthalmopathy from Graves' hyperthyroidism and to predict progression to ophthalmopathy. Following sampling, methimazole starting at 30 mg daily was administered to hyperthyroidism patients, and high-dose intravenous methylprednisolone was administered to ophthalmopathy patients. A discovery set of more than 90 patients (roughly 41 ophthalmopathy, around 57 stable hyperthyroidism) was enrolled to explore V-J signatures distinguishing ophthalmopathy from hyperthyroidism.

Counted from cysteine to phenylalanine, this CDR3 has 14 amino acids. The sequence is cut down to CDR3 DNA, 42 bases in frame from base 1. Cut back by 5 bases and 2 bases, the V and J ends lie 12 bases apart. The paper as a whole reports these results and caveats: In cross-validation, the 13-signature model distinguished ophthalmopathy from stable hyperthyroidism with about 87% sensitivity and about 81% specificity, and in the test set the corresponding values were around 78% and 73%. Among expanded thyroid clonotypes with frequency above 0.001, most also showed up in blood, which suggests that blood repertoires may reflect the thyroid immune response. In validation, the model predicted ophthalmopathy progression with more than 55% sensitivity and about 73% specificity; 12 predicted patients were CT-confirmed with GO in a median of about 7.1 months. No statistical method was used to predetermine the sample size, and group allocation was not hidden from the investigators.

Patients with hyperthyroidism were aged 18 to 65 years, had been newly diagnosed, and had a disease duration of less than 2 months. Patients with other autoimmune diseases, uncontrolled infections, pregnancy or lactation were excluded. Clinical symptoms, serum thyroxine, TRAb, thyroid ultrasound and orbital computed tomography were used for diagnosis. Total RNA was extracted using Trizol reagent, and RNA quality was checked on an Agilent 2100 Bioanalyzer. Concerning this clonotype itself: Its target antigen remains unknown. Base quality data are lacking; no much larger clone is found one base away.

For repertoire sequencing, the TCR beta CDR3 regions were amplified from RNA transcripts. The first round was an RT-PCR using HTBI primers with the Qiagen OneStep RT-PCR kit, and this first round was followed by a second-round multiplex PCR, then size selection and purification. Sequencing of the libraries was carried out on an Illumina HiSeq2000 in paired-end mode with 100 bp reads. For the original study's pipeline: SOAPnuke was used to process the reads, removing any read that contained adapters or uncalled bases, had a mean Phred below 15, or lacked an exact match to the constant primer or identifier. High-quality paired reads were merged with COPE v1.2.5. Each unique nucleotide sequence was treated as a clonotype, and MiTCR v1.1 was used to align the clonotypes to the IMGT TRB V, D and J references. The analysis was limited to V-J combinations with a frequency above 0.0001, which together covered 99% to 99.2% of the repertoires. A TCR clonal expansion and chaos score per V-J combination was defined as the ratio of F50 clonal expansion to chaos observed in the TCRdist matrix. Welch's t-statistics and random forest were used to reduce features to 10 to 15 V-J combinations, which were fed into a naive Bayes classifier. The Morisita-Horn index was used to measure how similar the thyroid and blood repertoires were. TCRdb trimmed the raw reads at Q25, called clones with MiXCR and kept productive beta chains. Rows are unified per CDR3 protein, each entry keeping the most common DNA and genes. TCRdb's processing, not the study's, gives the V and J calls here. The sample includes approximately 1.2 million distinct CDR3 sequences, with 36% observed a single time. The ten largest make up over 8.5% of the sample.

Here the chain combines TRBV12-3 or TRBV12-4 and TRBJ2-5; matching of 6 bases hints at TRBD2 as the D gene. Sequenced: peripheral blood or thyroid tissue (not recorded which). This TCR was sampled from an adult man with Graves' hyperthyroidism. In nucleotide form, the sequence is TGTGCCAGCAGTCCATTCGGGACTCAAGAGACCCAGTACTTC. It translates as CASSPFGTQETQYF.